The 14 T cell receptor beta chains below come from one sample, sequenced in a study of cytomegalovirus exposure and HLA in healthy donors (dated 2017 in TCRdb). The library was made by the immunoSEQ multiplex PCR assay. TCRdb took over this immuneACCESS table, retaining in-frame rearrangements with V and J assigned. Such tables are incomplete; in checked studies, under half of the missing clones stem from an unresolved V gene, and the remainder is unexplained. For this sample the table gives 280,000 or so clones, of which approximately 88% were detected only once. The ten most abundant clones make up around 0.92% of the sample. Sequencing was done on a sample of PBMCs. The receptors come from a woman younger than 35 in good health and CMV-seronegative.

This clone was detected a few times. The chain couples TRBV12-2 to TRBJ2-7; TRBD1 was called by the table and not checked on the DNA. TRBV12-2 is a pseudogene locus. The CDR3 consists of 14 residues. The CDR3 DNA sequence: TGTGCAAGTCGCCCTAGACAGGGGGCCTACGAGCAGTACTTC. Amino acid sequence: CASRPRQGAYEQYF.

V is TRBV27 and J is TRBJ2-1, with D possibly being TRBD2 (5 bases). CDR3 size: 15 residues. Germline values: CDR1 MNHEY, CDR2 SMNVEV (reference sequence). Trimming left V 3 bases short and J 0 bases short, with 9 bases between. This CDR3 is CASSFPGSSYNEQFF. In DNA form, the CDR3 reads TGTGCCAGCAGTTTCCCTGGGAGCTCCTACAATGAGCAGTTCTTC.

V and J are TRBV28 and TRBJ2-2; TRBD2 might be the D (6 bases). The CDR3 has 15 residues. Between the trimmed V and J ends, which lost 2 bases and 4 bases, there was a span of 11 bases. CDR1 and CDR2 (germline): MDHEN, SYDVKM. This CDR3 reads CASSLGGAGTGELFF. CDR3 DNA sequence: TGTGCCAGCAGTTTAGGGGGAGCGGGCACCGGGGAGCTGTTTTTT.

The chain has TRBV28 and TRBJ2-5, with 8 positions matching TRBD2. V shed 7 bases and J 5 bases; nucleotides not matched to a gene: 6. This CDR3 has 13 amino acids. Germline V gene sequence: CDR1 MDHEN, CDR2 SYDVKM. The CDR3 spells CASTPGGLETQYF. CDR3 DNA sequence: TGTGCCAGCACGCCGGGGGGGTTGGAGACCCAGTACTTC.

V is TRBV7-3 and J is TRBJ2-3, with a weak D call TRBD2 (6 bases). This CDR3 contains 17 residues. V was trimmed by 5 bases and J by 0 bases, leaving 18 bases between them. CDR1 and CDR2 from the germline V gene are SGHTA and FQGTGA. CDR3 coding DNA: TGTGCCAGCAGCCTCCTACACCTCGCGGGAAGCACAGATACGCAGTATTTT. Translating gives CASSLLHLAGSTDTQYF.

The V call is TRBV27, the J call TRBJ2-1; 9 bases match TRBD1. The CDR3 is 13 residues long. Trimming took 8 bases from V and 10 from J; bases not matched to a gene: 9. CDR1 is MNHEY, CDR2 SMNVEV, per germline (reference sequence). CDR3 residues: CASSEGQGFEQFF. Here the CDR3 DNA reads TGTGCCAGCTCGGAGGGACAGGGATTCGAGCAGTTCTTC.

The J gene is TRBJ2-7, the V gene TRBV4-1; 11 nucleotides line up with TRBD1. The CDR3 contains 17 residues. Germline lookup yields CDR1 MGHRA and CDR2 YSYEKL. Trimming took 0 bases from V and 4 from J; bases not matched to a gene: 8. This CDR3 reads CASSQDGGQGVRYEQYF. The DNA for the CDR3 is TGCGCCAGCAGCCAAGATGGGGGACAGGGGGTCCGGTACGAGCAGTACTTC.

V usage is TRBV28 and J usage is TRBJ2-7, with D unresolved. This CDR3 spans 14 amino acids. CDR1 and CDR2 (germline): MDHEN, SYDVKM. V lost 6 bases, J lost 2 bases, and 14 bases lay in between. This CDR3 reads CASRSTDITYEQYF. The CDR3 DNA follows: TGTGCCAGCAGATCAACCGACATTACCTACGAGCAGTACTTC.

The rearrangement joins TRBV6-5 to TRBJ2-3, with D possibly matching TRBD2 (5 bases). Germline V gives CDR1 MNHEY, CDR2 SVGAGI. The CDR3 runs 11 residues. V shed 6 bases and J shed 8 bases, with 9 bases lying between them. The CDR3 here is CASSSRGTQYF. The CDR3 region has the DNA TGTGCCAGCAGCTCCCGGGGTACGCAGTATTTT.

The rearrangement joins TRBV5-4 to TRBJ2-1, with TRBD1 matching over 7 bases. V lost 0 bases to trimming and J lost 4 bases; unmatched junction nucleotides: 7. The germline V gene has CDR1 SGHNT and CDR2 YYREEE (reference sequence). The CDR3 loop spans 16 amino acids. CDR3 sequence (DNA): TGTGCCAGCAGCTTGGGGGAAGGGGGCAAGTACAATGAGCAGTTCTTC. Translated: CASSLGEGGKYNEQFF.

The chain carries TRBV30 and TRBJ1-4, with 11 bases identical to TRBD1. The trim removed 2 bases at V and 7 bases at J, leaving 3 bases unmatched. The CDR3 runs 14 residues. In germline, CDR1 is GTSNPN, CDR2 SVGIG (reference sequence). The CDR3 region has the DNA TGTGCCTGGAGTAAGGACAGGGGGCGTGAAAAACTGTTTTTT. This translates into CAWSKDRGREKLFF.

The CDR3 sequence is CASSVVSGTEAFF. The CDR3 DNA is TGTGCCAGCAGCGTAGTATCAGGCACTGAAGCTTTCTTT. V and J are TRBV9 and TRBJ1-1; the D is unclear. CDR1 is SGDLS, CDR2 YYNGEE, per germline. V was pared by 0 bases and J by 4 bases, with 7 bases between. The CDR3 length is 13 residues. Complete variable domain (other parts from reference TRBV9 and TRBJ1-1): DSGVTQTPKHLITATGQRVTLRCSPRSGDLSVYWYQQSLDQGLQFLIQYYNGEERAKGNILERFSAQQFPDLHSELNLSSLELGDSALYFCASSVVSGTEAFFGQGTRLTVV.

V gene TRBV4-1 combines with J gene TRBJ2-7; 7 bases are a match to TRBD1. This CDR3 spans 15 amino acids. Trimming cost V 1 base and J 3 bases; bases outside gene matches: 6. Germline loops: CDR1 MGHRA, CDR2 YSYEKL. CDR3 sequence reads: CASSQAAGGYYEQYF. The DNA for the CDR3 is TGCGCCAGCAGCCAAGCGGCAGGGGGATACTACGAGCAGTACTTC.

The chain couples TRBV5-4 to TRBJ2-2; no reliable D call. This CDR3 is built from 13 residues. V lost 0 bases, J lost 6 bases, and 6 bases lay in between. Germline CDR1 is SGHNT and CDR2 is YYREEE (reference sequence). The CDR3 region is CASSLGGPGELFF. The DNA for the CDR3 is TGTGCCAGCAGCTTGGGAGGCCCCGGGGAGCTGTTTTTT.